The 5 T cell receptor beta chains below all came from one sample that was sequenced in a study of radiation and T cells in renal cell carcinoma. As for treatment: treatment-naive control, cytoreductive nephrectomy. Profiling relied on immunoSEQ multiplex PCR, and the TCRdb table lists in-frame clones only, not all of them. The top ten clones hold less than 25% of a sample with some 21,000 clones, nearly 55% of them seen once. Specimen: tumor tissue, collected from a patient whose treatment was nephrectomy without radiotherapy. These receptor sequences come from a human donor with renal cell carcinoma.

In this sample, this clone is medium-sized (0.01 to 0.1%). The V and J genes are TRBV19 and TRBJ1-1; the match to TRBD1 covers 9 bases. Germline CDR1 LNHDA, CDR2 SQIVND (reference sequence). V gave up 5 bases and J gave up 1 base; unmatched junction bases: 5. The CDR3 covers 15 residues. In DNA form, the CDR3 reads TGTGCCAGTAGTGGACAGGGGCCTGGGAACACTGAAGCTTTCTTT. This sequence encodes CASSGQGPGNTEAFF. Full variable domain (outside the CDR3, taken from reference TRBV19 and TRBJ1-1): DGGITQSPKYLFRKEGQNVTLSCEQNLNHDAMYWYRQDPGQGLRLIYYSQIVNDFQKGDIAEGYSVSREKKESFPLTVTSAQKNPTAFYLCASSGQGPGNTEAFFGQGTRLTVV.

This clone has more than one count but fewer than ten. The chain is built from TRBV5-5 and TRBJ2-5; D remains unclear. V lost 2 bases and J 5 bases, leaving 4 bases between the germline ends. The germline V gene encodes CDR1 SGHKS and CDR2 YYEKEE (reference sequence). CDR3 length: 11 residues. CDR3 loop: CASSLLETQYF. In DNA, the CDR3 is TGTGCCAGCAGCTTATTGGAGACCCAGTACTTC.

V usage is TRBV4-2 and J usage is TRBJ2-2; 8 nucleotides align to TRBD1. V lost 4 bases to trimming and J lost 5 bases; unmatched junction nucleotides: 12. The CDR3 is 17 residues long. In germline, CDR1 is LGHNA, CDR2 YNFKEQ. The CDR3 spells CASSRLRQGSRTGELFF. As DNA, the CDR3 is TGTGCCAGCAGCCGACTTCGACAGGGGTCGAGGACCGGGGAGCTGTTTTTT.

The sample holds one count of this clone. The chain couples TRBV7-3 to TRBJ1-1, with no clear D. The ends were cut back, 5 bases at V and 1 base at J, with 8 bases in the middle. CDR1 SGHTA and CDR2 FQGTGA come from the germline V gene. CDR3 length: 13 amino acids. CDR3 coding DNA: TGTGCCAGCAGCCAAAGGGCGAACACTGAAGCTTTCTTT. Translated, it gives CASSQRANTEAFF.

V gene TRBV6-1 combines with J gene TRBJ1-1; a possible D gene is TRBD1 (5 bases). V lost 3 bases and J lost 1, with 15 bases in between. The CDR3 spans 16 residues. Germline V gene data show CDR1 as MNHNS and CDR2 as SASEGT. The CDR3 protein is CASSEGWGRGNTEAFF. In DNA form, the CDR3 reads TGTGCCAGCAGTGAGGGTTGGGGGAGGGGGAACACTGAAGCTTTCTTT.